This TCR beta chain was recorded in a study of T-cell memory formation after mild COVID-19 (dated by TCRdb to 2020 to 2023). Some background on the complete study: Most TCR sequence clusters were specific to one of the two donors. In a couple of donors, T-cell clones that expanded and contracted after mild COVID-19 were tracked by sequencing TCRalpha and TCRbeta repertoires over time. Two young, previously healthy adult volunteers made up the cohort, one male and one female. Broader findings and caveats from the paper: Contracting CD4+ clones were located mainly in the CM and EM memory subsets, whereas CD8+ clones were found to be enriched in EMRA. Some responding clones were detected in pre-infection memory, which suggested that pre-existing cross-reactive memory T cells had joined the SARS-CoV-2 response. Only a couple of mild cases were covered by the study, and larger cohorts that include severe cases with pre-infection samples were considered necessary. The second-wave clones that peaked on day 37 were not confirmed to be SARS-CoV-2 specific. From day 15 to 85, contracting clones showed balanced CD4/CD8 phenotypes, whereas a second wave of clones that expanded from day 15 to 37 leaned towards CD4+.

Concerning this clonotype: Its antigen is not yet known. One base away there is no much larger clone; base qualities are not given.

PBMCs were isolated by Ficoll-Paque density gradient centrifugation. TCRdb names Illumina NovaSeq 6000 as the instrument used. Using 5'RACE with constant-segment primers, TCRalpha and TCRbeta cDNA libraries were constructed, with sample barcodes and unique molecular identifiers added in the process. Trizol reagent was used to extract RNA from every sample. The libraries were amplified in two PCR steps, and the second step added a second sample barcode and Illumina TruSeq adapters. Sequencing of the libraries was done on an Illumina NovaSeq, producing 2 x 150 bp paired-end reads. Per the source publication's procedure: The reads were demultiplexed and collapsed into UMI-guided consensus sequences using migec v1.2.7. With mixcr v2.1.11, UMI consensuses were aligned to TRA and TRB V and J templates and assembled into clonotypes. A clonotype was counted as expanded or contracted only when both edgeR and NoisET called the clonotype significant, with the noise models trained on biological replicates. For edgeR calls, a false discovery rate-adjusted p below 0.01 and a log2 fold-change threshold of 1 were applied. PCA with hierarchical clustering of max-normalized trajectories of the 1000 most abundant clonotypes was used as exploratory dynamics analysis. The CD4 or CD8 phenotype of responding clones was assigned using the separately sequenced CD4+ and CD8+ repertoires. TCRdb reworked the public reads: Q25 trimming with fastp, MiXCR clone assembly, productive beta chains retained. For every CDR3 protein sequence, its rows merge into one entry that carries the most common genes and DNA. The V and J calls here are based on TCRdb, not the publication. The sample contains roughly 600,000 distinct CDR3 sequences, over 15% of them found a single time. The top ten hold around 13% of the sample.

At the junction V is shortened by 3 bases and J by 2 bases; bases outside the gene matches: 4. The germline V gene specifies MNHNS as CDR1 and SASEGT as CDR2. The CDR3 holds 14 amino acids from the cysteine to the phenylalanine. Here the CDR3 DNA is all that survives: 42 bases in frame from base 1. Sequencing used PBMCs or a T cell subset sorted from them (not recorded which). The chain uses TRBV6-1 and TRBJ2-7; the central 7 bases match TRBD1. The clonotype was recovered from an adult woman who had mild COVID-19 (a few samples of this study predate the infection). The sample titles of this study are shuffled in the database, so cell type and time point are left out; the donor was told from shared clones. The nucleotide sequence is given as TGTGCCAGCAGTGACGGGCAGGGGGCCTACGAGCAGTACTTC. Translated, this gives CASSDGQGAYEQYF.